This TCR beta chain was identified during a study of cytomegalovirus exposure and HLA in healthy donors. Background on the study: A preliminary data release comprised around 90 million unique TCRs obtained from HLA-typed donors.

The study ran its PCR with 60 Vbeta and 13 Jbeta primers. The repertoire was sequenced with immunoSEQ multiplex PCR; TCRdb's copy has only in-frame clones and lacks some. The table records fewer than 350,000 clones, about 90% of them present only once. Among the donors, all were healthy bone marrow donors. Note on this clone: Its antigen is still unknown.

Study findings and constraints: Further analysis was carried out later, and it showed several of the most significant clusters appearing linked to common viral pathogens. The study designated 150 or so TCR beta chains cytomegalovirus-associated.

Germline V gives CDR1 SNHLY, CDR2 FYNNEI. This CDR3 has 14 residues. Trimming pared 1 base from V and 1 base from J, leaving 5 bases between. The specimen was PBMCs. The chain employs TRBV2 and TRBJ1-5; no firm D call. The sequence was obtained from a woman under 30 in good health and CMV-seronegative. The CDR3 spells CASSEVSSNQPQHF. The CDR3 coding sequence is TGTGCCAGCAGTGAAGTAAGCAGCAATCAGCCCCAGCATTTT.